A single sample is the source of the 17 T cell receptor beta chains below, sequenced in a study of cytomegalovirus exposure and HLA in healthy donors. The PCR was carried out with 60 Vbeta primers and 13 Jbeta primers. The data were produced by immunoSEQ multiplex PCR, yet TCRdb's version contains in-frame clones alone and is incomplete. The sample yields 200,000 to 250,000 clones, approximately 82% seen once. Sequenced: PBMCs. The source is an older woman in good health and CMV-seropositive.

This chain joins TRBV27 and TRBJ2-7; TRBD1 agrees at 11 bases. The V and J ends lost 4 bases and 3 bases, in that order; junction bases with no gene match: 8. The CDR3 covers 16 residues. The V gene's germline CDR1 is MNHEY and CDR2 SMNVEV (reference sequence). The CDR3, as DNA: TGTGCCAGCAGTTCCCCCGCCGGGACAGGGGGCTACGAGCAGTACTTC. It yields the protein CASSSPAGTGGYEQYF.

V is TRBV2 and J is TRBJ1-2; D ambiguous. V gave up 4 bases and J gave up 1 base, with 13 bases separating them. Germline-derived CDR1 and CDR2 are SNHLY and FYNNEI. There are 15 residues in the CDR3. The CDR3 DNA sequence: TGTGCCAGCAGTGTGAGTTACCAGGATAACTATGGCTACACCTTC. The encoded protein is CASSVSYQDNYGYTF.

The chain combines TRBV6-5 with TRBJ2-5, with TRBD1 matching 10 bases. The J call is uncertain, as TRBJ2-7 better fits the DNA end. CDR1 and CDR2 (germline): MNHEY, SVGAGI. The CDR3 is made up of 14 amino acids. CDR3 sequence reads: CASRTGQGTYEQYF. The CDR3 DNA follows: TGTGCCAGCAGGACGGGACAGGGGACCTACGAGCAGTACTTC.

This clone showed up just a few times. The rearrangement joins TRBV4-1 to TRBJ2-1; 8 nucleotides agree with TRBD2. The CDR3 is made up of 16 amino acids. The germline gives CDR1 MGHRA, CDR2 YSYEKL. V trimming: 0 bases; J trimming: 6 bases; junction bases outside the gene matches: 7. The CDR3 DNA reads TGCGCCAGCAGCCAAGAAAACGGGAGGGCCTTCAATGAGCAGTTCTTC. Its protein is CASSQENGRAFNEQFF.

This clone was recorded a few times. V gene TRBV2 combines with J gene TRBJ2-5; no clear D gene. This CDR3 comprises 11 residues. Looked up from germline, CDR1 is SNHLY and CDR2 is FYNNEI. Trimming took off 4 bases at V and 5 bases at J, with 5 bases between the two ends. The CDR3 protein is CASSALETQYF. The CDR3 coding sequence is TGTGCCAGCAGTGCTTTGGAGACCCAGTACTTC.

This chain uses TRBV27 with TRBJ1-5, with a possible D match to TRBD1 (5 bases). CDR1 and CDR2 (germline): MNHEY, SMNVEV (reference sequence). V lost 0 bases and J 3 bases, leaving 6 bases between the germline ends. The CDR3 loop spans 14 amino acids. CDR3 amino acids: CASSLSRVNQPQHF. For the CDR3, the DNA is TGTGCCAGCAGTTTATCCAGGGTCAATCAGCCCCAGCATTTT.

J is TRBJ1-3 and V is TRBV4-2, with no clear D. V was pared by 1 base and J by 0 bases, with 10 bases between. The CDR3 sequence is 16 residues long. Germline CDR1 LGHNA, CDR2 YNFKEQ. The CDR3 loop is CASSQGWATSGNTIYF. The CDR3 DNA follows: TGTGCCAGCAGCCAAGGCTGGGCCACCTCTGGAAACACCATATATTTT.

The chain uses TRBV19 and TRBJ2-1; 7 bases fit TRBD2. This CDR3 has 15 residues. Trimming cost V 1 base and J 8 bases; bases outside gene matches: 8. Germline-derived CDR1 and CDR2 are LNHDA and SQIVND (reference sequence). The DNA of the CDR3 is TGTGCCAGTAGTATAGGGCGGGAGTCTATAGATGAGCAGTTCTTC. It specifies CASSIGRESIDEQFF.

The V call is TRBV29-1, the J call TRBJ2-5; TRBD2 is a possible D gene (6 bases). V dropped 1 base and J dropped 5 bases, with 14 bases sitting between them. Germline-derived CDR1 and CDR2 are SQVTM and ANQGSEA. The CDR3 has 14 amino acids. The CDR3 protein is CSVEVGAGGETQYF. Written as DNA, the CDR3 is TGCAGCGTTGAAGTAGGGGCTGGGGGGGAGACCCAGTACTTC.

This clone was observed a single time. The gene calls are TRBV18 and TRBJ2-2; 7 nucleotides align to TRBD1. Per germline, CDR1 KGHSH and CDR2 LQKENI. CDR3 size: 15 residues. The trim removed 8 bases at V and 0 bases at J, leaving 6 bases unmatched. CDR3 nucleotide sequence: TGTGCCAGCACGGACGGGACAGCGAACACCGGGGAGCTGTTTTTT. Its protein product is CASTDGTANTGELFF.

This chain uses TRBV5-6 with TRBJ2-1; TRBD2 agrees at 10 bases. CDR3 length: 16 amino acids. In germline, CDR1 is SGHDT, CDR2 YYEEEE. V was clipped by 2 bases and J by 0 bases; unmatched bases: 2. In nucleotides, the CDR3 is TGTGCCAGCAGCTTTTTAGCGGGGGGCTCCTACAATGAGCAGTTCTTC. It translates to CASSFLAGGSYNEQFF.

The chain carries TRBV9 and TRBJ2-3; 8 bases fit TRBD2. Germline V gives CDR1 SGDLS, CDR2 YYNGEE. With 4 bases clipped from V and 0 bases from J, the junction kept 7 bases outside the gene matches. The CDR3 runs to 16 residues. The CDR3 spells CASSPRGGDSTDTQYF. The CDR3 DNA reads as TGTGCCAGCAGCCCTCGGGGGGGGGATAGCACAGATACGCAGTATTTT. Full variable domain (outside the CDR3, taken from reference TRBV9 and TRBJ2-3): DSGVTQTPKHLITATGQRVTLRCSPRSGDLSVYWYQQSLDQGLQFLIQYYNGEERAKGNILERFSAQQFPDLHSELNLSSLELGDSALYFCASSPRGGDSTDTQYFGPGTRLTVL.

In nucleotides, the CDR3 is TGTGCCAGCAGTGTAAATTATCGACAGCCGACCTCCTACGAGCAGTACTTC. It encodes CASSVNYRQPTSYEQYF. The gene calls are TRBV2 and TRBJ2-7, with a possible D match to TRBD1 (5 bases). V was trimmed by 4 bases and J by 0 bases, leaving 19 bases between them. In germline, CDR1 is SNHLY, CDR2 FYNNEI. The CDR3 is 17 residues long.

The CDR3 sequence is CASLREGKNIQYF. CDR3 nucleotide sequence: TGTGCCAGCCTGAGAGAGGGCAAAAACATTCAGTACTTC. The chain couples TRBV28 to TRBJ2-4; the D gene is possibly TRBD2 (5 bases). Trimming left V 8 bases short and J 3 bases short, with 11 bases between. Germline V gene data show CDR1 as MDHEN and CDR2 as SYDVKM. The CDR3 loop spans 13 amino acids.

There are a few counts of this clone. The chain recombines TRBV5-1 with TRBJ1-4; maybe TRBD1 (6 bases). Trimming removed 4 bases at V and 8 bases at J, with 15 bases between. This CDR3 contains 14 residues. Germline V gene sequence: CDR1 SGHRS, CDR2 YFSETQ. CDR3 in amino acids: CASSLGGPPEKLFF. CDR3 nucleotides: TGCGCCAGCAGCCTCGGGGGGCCCCCCGAAAAACTGTTTTTT.

The chain joins TRBV27 to TRBJ1-2, with a possible D match to TRBD1 (6 bases). This CDR3 has 13 amino acids. Germline loops: CDR1 MNHEY, CDR2 SMNVEV (reference sequence). V shed 2 bases and J shed 5 bases, with 9 bases lying between them. This CDR3 is CASSLITGYGYTF. In nucleotides, the CDR3 is TGTGCCAGCAGTTTAATAACAGGGTATGGCTACACCTTC.

A word on this clone: Other DNA sequences in this specimen translate into the identical CDR3. This chain connects TRBV18 to TRBJ2-7; 15 bases line up with TRBD2. There are 15 residues in the CDR3. Germline CDR1 and CDR2: KGHSH and LQKENI. Trimming cost V 2 bases and J 4 bases; bases outside gene matches: 0. The CDR3 bases are TGTGCCAGCTCACCAGGGACTAGCGGGAGGTACGAGCAGTACTTC. Translating it yields CASSPGTSGRYEQYF.